This T cell receptor beta chain was obtained from a study of T cell changes during pregnancy in multiple sclerosis. The table came from immunoSEQ multiplex PCR; TCRdb's copy has only in-frame clones and leaves some out. The sample contains around 63,000 clones, more than 85% of which appear only once. A note on this clone: Relative to the germline gene, one junction end is altered; a read error may explain this.

This receptor was identified in a female donor in good health, enrolled as a control in a pregnancy study. The sequencing here drew on peripheral blood, taken in the third trimester of pregnancy.

This chain's CDR3 is CASSLAERWGQSF. In DNA, the CDR3 is TGTGCCAGCAGCTTAGCCGAAAGGTGGGGACAATCCTTT. The rearrangement uses TRBV7-2 and TRBJ2-3; maybe TRBD1 (6 bases). This CDR3 spans 13 amino acids. Germline V CDR1 and CDR2: SGHTA, FQGNSA.